Listed below are T cell receptor beta chains from one sample, sequenced in a study of T cell changes during pregnancy in multiple sclerosis. The table came from immunoSEQ multiplex PCR; TCRdb's copy has only in-frame clones and leaves some out. Here the sample spans around 80,000 clones, under 95% being singletons. This sample comprised peripheral blood, obtained before pregnancy. Receptors were obtained from a female donor with multiple sclerosis, enrolled in a pregnancy study. The CDR3 runs from the conserved cysteine through the conserved F or W. D genes are given only for firm matches. Clone size appears in some rows only: once, few, many, or a class for an expanded clone.

V	D	J	size	CDR3	DNA
TRBV5-4	TRBD1	TRBJ1-1	NA	CASSLTFQGQGKAFF	TGTGCCAGCAGCTTGACTTTCCAGGGACAGGGGAAAGCTTTCTTT
TRBV28	NA	TRBJ1-6	few	CASSLYPAGRGNSPLHF	TGTGCCAGCAGTTTATACCCAGCCGGGCGGGGTAATTCACCCCTCCACTTT
TRBV11-1	NA	TRBJ1-2	few	CASSFNRDGYTF	TGTGCCAGCAGCTTCAACAGGGATGGCTACACCTTC
TRBV29-1	NA	TRBJ1-1	NA	CSVVGRAKAEAFF	TGCAGCGTTGTCGGCAGGGCCAAGGCTGAAGCTTTCTTT
TRBV9	TRBD1	TRBJ2-5	NA	CASSVGQGAGTQYF	TGTGCCAGCAGCGTAGGACAGGGGGCAGGGACCCAGTACTTC
TRBV4-1	TRBD1	TRBJ2-7	once	CASSPGGQGYEQYF	TGCGCCAGCAGCCCAGGGGGACAGGGCTACGAGCAGTACTTC
TRBV13	TRBD2	TRBJ2-1	NA	CASSLIAGGYNEQFF	TGTGCCAGCAGCCTGATAGCGGGGGGGTACAATGAGCAGTTCTTC
TRBV6-5	TRBD2	TRBJ2-3	NA	CASSSGGPPDTQYF	TGTGCCAGCAGTTCGGGGGGGCCCCCGGATACGCAGTATTTT
TRBV10-3	TRBD1	TRBJ1-2	NA	CAISENDRGIYGYTF	TGTGCCATCAGTGAAAACGACAGGGGGATCTATGGCTACACCTTC
TRBV5-6	TRBD1	TRBJ2-1	NA	CASSPGQGVRNEQFF	TGTGCCAGCAGCCCAGGACAGGGGGTCCGCAATGAGCAGTTCTTC
TRBV29-1	NA	TRBJ1-1	NA	CSAIEQGEAFF	TGCAGCGCAATAGAACAGGGTGAAGCTTTCTTT
TRBV6-5	NA	TRBJ1-2	NA	CASSYSPYSGYTF	TGTGCCAGCAGTTACTCGCCGTACTCCGGCTACACCTTC
TRBV2	TRBD1	TRBJ1-2	NA	CASVPWDRGSGTF	TGTGCCTCCGTGCCCTGGGACAGGGGCTCGGGGACCTTC
TRBV30	NA	TRBJ1-5	NA	CAWNPVSGNQPQHF	TGTGCCTGGAACCCTGTGTCAGGAAATCAGCCCCAGCATTTT
TRBV27	NA	TRBJ2-7	NA	CASSLSGFTYEQYF	TGTGCCAGCAGTTTGTCGGGGTTCACCTACGAGCAGTACTTC
TRBV9	TRBD1	TRBJ2-7	once	CASSVSGQGYEQYF	TGTGCCAGCAGCGTAAGTGGACAGGGCTACGAGCAGTACTTC
TRBV11-2	NA	TRBJ1-2	few	CASSPTGSGGYTF	TGTGCCAGCAGCCCCACAGGGTCTGGTGGCTACACCTTC
TRBV7-7	TRBD1	TRBJ2-5	NA	CASSIGQGKETQYF	TGTGCTAGCAGCATAGGACAGGGGAAAGAGACCCAGTACTTC
TRBV30	TRBD1	TRBJ1-2	NA	CAWVSGTAYGYTF	TGTGCCTGGGTTTCCGGGACAGCCTATGGCTACACCTTC
TRBV13	TRBD2	TRBJ2-7	NA	CASSPPSGGPSSYEQYF	TGTGCCAGCAGCCCCCCTAGCGGGGGCCCTTCCTCCTACGAGCAGTACTTC
TRBV27	TRBD1	TRBJ1-2	NA	CASSLGRGLRYGYTF	TGTGCCAGCAGTTTGGGCAGGGGGCTTAGGTATGGCTACACCTTC
TRBV2	TRBD1	TRBJ1-6	NA	CASEGTGSPPLHF	TGTGCCAGCGAAGGGACAGGGTCCCCACCCCTCCACTTT
TRBV7-9	TRBD1	TRBJ1-1	NA	CASSTLQGAEAFF	TGTGCCAGCAGCACACTACAGGGGGCTGAAGCTTTCTTT
TRBV4-1	TRBD1	TRBJ1-5	NA	CASSQETGQGNQPQHF	TGCGCCAGCAGCCAAGAGACGGGACAGGGGAATCAGCCCCAGCATTTT
TRBV5-1	NA	TRBJ2-7	NA	CASSFGLQYEQYF	TGCGCCAGCAGTTTCGGACTGCAGTACGAGCAGTACTTC
TRBV7-9	NA	TRBJ1-5	NA	CASSLGGVSDQPQHF	TGTGCCAGCAGCTTAGGGGGGGTAAGCGATCAGCCCCAGCATTTT
TRBV7-2	NA	TRBJ2-6	NA	CASSSPRGAGANVLTF	TGTGCCAGCAGCTCCCCCCGGGGGGCCGGGGCCAACGTCCTGACTTTC
TRBV19	TRBD2	TRBJ2-7	NA	CASSIDLSSGGYEQYF	TGTGCCAGTAGTATAGATTTAAGCAGCGGGGGATACGAGCAGTACTTC
TRBV27	NA	TRBJ1-1	NA	CASSLRGGNEAFF	TGTGCCAGCAGTTTAAGGGGAGGGAATGAAGCTTTCTTT
TRBV5-1	NA	TRBJ2-7	NA	CARLGSYEQYF	TGCGCCAGACTAGGTTCCTACGAGCAGTACTTC
TRBV7-9	NA	TRBJ1-1	NA	CASSLITGRAPRDTEAFF	TGTGCCAGCAGCTTAATAACGGGCAGGGCCCCACGCGACACTGAAGCTTTCTTT
TRBV2	NA	TRBJ2-7	NA	CASKYPTGGYEQYF	TGTGCCAGCAAATACCCGACAGGCGGTTACGAGCAGTACTTC
TRBV7-9	TRBD1	TRBJ1-1	NA	CASSLNPGQGDTEAFF	TGTGCCAGCAGCTTAAACCCCGGACAGGGCGACACTGAAGCTTTCTTT
TRBV7-2	TRBD2	TRBJ2-1	NA	CASSNPGLAGGPGVEQFF	TGTGCCAGCAGCAATCCGGGACTAGCGGGGGGGCCCGGGGTTGAGCAGTTCTTC
TRBV10-3	TRBD1	TRBJ1-1	few	CAITRDSNTEAFF	TGTGCCATCACTCGGGACAGCAACACTGAAGCTTTCTTT
TRBV7-9	NA	TRBJ1-2	NA	CASSLEGAGYTF	TGTGCCAGCAGCTTAGAAGGGGCTGGCTACACCTTC
TRBV7-9	TRBD1	TRBJ2-1	once	CASSRAGQGDNEQFF	TGTGCCAGCAGCCGTGCCGGACAGGGAGACAATGAGCAGTTCTTC
TRBV7-3	TRBD2	TRBJ2-3	NA	CASSPLGLAEIPDTQYF	TGTGCCAGCAGCCCCCTCGGACTAGCGGAGATTCCAGATACGCAGTATTTT
TRBV4-2	TRBD2	TRBJ2-1	NA	CASSQEESSGGLLSYNEQFF	TGTGCCAGCAGCCAAGAAGAGTCTAGCGGGGGCCTCCTATCCTACAATGAGCAGTTCTTC
TRBV7-2	TRBD1	TRBJ2-7	NA	CASSLRTGGSYEQYF	TGTGCCAGCAGCTTAAGGACAGGGGGCTCCTACGAGCAGTACTTC
TRBV5-6	NA	TRBJ2-3	NA	CASKWGPGTDTQYF	TGTGCCAGCAAATGGGGGCCCGGCACAGATACGCAGTATTTT
TRBV6-1	TRBD2	TRBJ2-7	NA	CASSALAGGSFQREQYF	TGTGCCAGCAGTGCGCTAGCGGGGGGCTCGTTCCAACGCGAGCAGTACTTC
TRBV7-8	NA	TRBJ1-1	NA	CASSLLGAGTEAFF	TGTGCCAGCAGCTTACTGGGGGCCGGCACTGAAGCTTTCTTT
TRBV30	TRBD2	TRBJ2-7	once	CAWSVRGGNEQYF	TGTGCCTGGAGTGTACGGGGGGGCAACGAGCAGTACTTC
TRBV13	TRBD1	TRBJ1-5	NA	CASSLGTGNQPQHF	TGTGCCAGCAGCTTGGGGACAGGGAATCAGCCCCAGCATTTT